This TCR beta chain stems from a study of blood T cell repertoires in COVID-19. Profiled with immunoSEQ multiplex PCR; TCRdb holds only in-frame clones, not every one. Counted here are more than 85,000 clones, about four fifths occurring once; the ten biggest clones make up roughly 10%. V was shortened by 1 base and J by 8 bases, with 5 bases between the two germline ends. Germline values: CDR1 LGHDT, CDR2 YNNKEL (reference sequence). The length of the CDR3 is 11 residues. This clone turned up a few times. This chain uses TRBV3-1 (or the pseudogene TRBV3-2) with TRBJ1-1; no clear D. This TCR was recovered from a woman aged 70-85 years with acute or convalescent COVID-19. Sequenced material: peripheral blood. The CDR3 reads CASSQATEAFF. In DNA form, the CDR3 reads TGTGCCAGCAGCCAAGCGACAGAAGCTTTCTTT.